This TCR beta chain derives from a study of T cells in Graves' hyperthyroidism and ophthalmopathy. Whole-study results and caveats: A model built on 13 V-J features separated ophthalmopathy from stable hyperthyroidism.

This clonotype was seen repeatedly, ten times or more. The antigen remains unidentified. Per germline, CDR1 SGHAT and CDR2 FQNNGV. This CDR3 comprises 13 residues. The V end lost 7 bases, the J end lost 2 bases, and 10 bases lay between the germline ends. Each ophthalmopathy patient scored at least 3 on the Clinical Activity Score and at least 4 on NOSPECS grade, with duration under 3 months. Each 10 ml fresh peripheral blood draw supplied the PBMCs. RNA transcripts yielded amplified TCR beta CDR3 regions. The HTBI primer set drove a first-round RT-PCR of the TCR CDR3. MiXCR was run by TCRdb on the multiplex PCR reads, yielding one entry per CDR3 protein. This table holds approximately 380,000 distinct CDR3 sequences, over 11% found once.

Sequencing was performed on blood. The TCR originated in a man aged 50-60 years with Graves' ophthalmopathy. The V gene is TRBV11-2, the J gene TRBJ2-3; D gene uncertain. The CDR3 loop reads CASTSVFTDTQYF. As DNA, the CDR3 is TGTGCCAGCACATCGGTCTTCACAGATACGCAGTATTTT. Complete variable domain (other parts from reference TRBV11-2 and TRBJ2-3): EAGVAQSPRYKIIEKRQSVAFWCNPISGHATLYWYQQILGQGPKLLIQFQNNGVVDDSQLPKDRFSAERLKGVDSTLKIQPAKLEDSAVYLCASTSVFTDTQYFGPGTRLTVL.